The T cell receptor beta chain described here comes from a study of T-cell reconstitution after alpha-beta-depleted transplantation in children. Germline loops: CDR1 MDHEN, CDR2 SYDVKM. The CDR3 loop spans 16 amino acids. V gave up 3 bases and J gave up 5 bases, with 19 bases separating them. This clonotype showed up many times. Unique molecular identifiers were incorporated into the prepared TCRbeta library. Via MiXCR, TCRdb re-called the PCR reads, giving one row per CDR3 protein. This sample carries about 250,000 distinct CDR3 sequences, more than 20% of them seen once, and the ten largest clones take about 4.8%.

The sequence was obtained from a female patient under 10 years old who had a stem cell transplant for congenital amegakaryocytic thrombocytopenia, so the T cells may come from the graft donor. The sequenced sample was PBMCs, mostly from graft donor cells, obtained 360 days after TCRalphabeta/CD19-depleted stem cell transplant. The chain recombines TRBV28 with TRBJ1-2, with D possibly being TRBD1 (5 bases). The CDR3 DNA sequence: TGTGCCAGCAGTTTCGGGAATGGCAGGCGGGGGTATGGCTACACCTTC. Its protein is CASSFGNGRRGYGYTF.